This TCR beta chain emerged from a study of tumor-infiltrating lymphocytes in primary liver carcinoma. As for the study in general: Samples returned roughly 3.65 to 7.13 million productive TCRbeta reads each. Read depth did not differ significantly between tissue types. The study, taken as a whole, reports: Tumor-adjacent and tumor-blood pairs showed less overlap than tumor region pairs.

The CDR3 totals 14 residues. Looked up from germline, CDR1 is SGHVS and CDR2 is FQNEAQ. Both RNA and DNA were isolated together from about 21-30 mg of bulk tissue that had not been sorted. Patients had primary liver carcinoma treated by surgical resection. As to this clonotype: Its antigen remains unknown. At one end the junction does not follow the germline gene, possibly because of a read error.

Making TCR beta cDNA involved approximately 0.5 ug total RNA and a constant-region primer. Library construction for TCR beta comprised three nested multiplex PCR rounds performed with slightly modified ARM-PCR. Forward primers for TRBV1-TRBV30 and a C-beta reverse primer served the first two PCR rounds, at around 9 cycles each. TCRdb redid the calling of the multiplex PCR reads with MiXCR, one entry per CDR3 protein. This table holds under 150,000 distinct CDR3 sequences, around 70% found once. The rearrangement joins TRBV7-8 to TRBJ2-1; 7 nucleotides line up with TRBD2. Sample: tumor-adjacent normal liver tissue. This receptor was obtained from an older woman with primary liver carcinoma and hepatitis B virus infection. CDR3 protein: CANMGGSAYNEQLF. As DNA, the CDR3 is TGTGCCAACATGGGCGGGAGCGCCTACAATGAGCAGCTCTTC.